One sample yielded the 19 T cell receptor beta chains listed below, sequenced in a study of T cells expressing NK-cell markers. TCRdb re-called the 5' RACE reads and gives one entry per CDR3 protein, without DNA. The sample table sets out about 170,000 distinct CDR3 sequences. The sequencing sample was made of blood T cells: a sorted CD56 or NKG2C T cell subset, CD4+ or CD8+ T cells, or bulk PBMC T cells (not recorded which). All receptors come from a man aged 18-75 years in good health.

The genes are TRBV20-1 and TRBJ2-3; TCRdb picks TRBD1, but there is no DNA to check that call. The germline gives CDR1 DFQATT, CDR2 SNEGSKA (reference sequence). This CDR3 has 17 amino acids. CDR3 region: CSARDEAGTGEINTQYF.

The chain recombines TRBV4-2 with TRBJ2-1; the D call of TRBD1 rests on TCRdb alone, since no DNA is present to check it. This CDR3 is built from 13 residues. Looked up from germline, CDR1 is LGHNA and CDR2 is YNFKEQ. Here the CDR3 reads CASLGDNYNEQFF.

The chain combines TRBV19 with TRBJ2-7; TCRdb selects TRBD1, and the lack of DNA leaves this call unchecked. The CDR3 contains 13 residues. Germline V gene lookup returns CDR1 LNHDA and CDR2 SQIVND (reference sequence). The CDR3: CASSPGQIYEQYF.

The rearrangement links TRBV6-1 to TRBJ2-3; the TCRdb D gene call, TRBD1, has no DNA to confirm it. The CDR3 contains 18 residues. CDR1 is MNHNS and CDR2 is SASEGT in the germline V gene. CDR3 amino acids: CASSPHPPGAGATDTQYF.

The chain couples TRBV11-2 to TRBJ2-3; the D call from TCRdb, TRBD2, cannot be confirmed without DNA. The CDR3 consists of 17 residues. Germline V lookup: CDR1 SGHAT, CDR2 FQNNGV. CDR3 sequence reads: CASSLVSSGGIADTQYF.

This CDR3 reads CASSQDSYNSPLHF. The rearrangement joins TRBV7-9 to TRBJ1-6; TCRdb's assignment of TRBD1 cannot be checked, as there is no DNA. The CDR3 is 14 residues long. Germline V gives CDR1 SEHNR, CDR2 FQNEAQ (reference sequence). The full variable domain, in which reference TRBV7-9 and TRBJ1-6 provide the parts outside the CDR3, is DTGVSQNPRHKITKRGQNVTFRCDPISEHNRLYWYRQTLGQGPEFLTYFQNEAQLEKSRLLSDRFSAERPKGSFSTLEIQRTEQGDSAMYLCASSQDSYNSPLHFGNGTRLTVT.

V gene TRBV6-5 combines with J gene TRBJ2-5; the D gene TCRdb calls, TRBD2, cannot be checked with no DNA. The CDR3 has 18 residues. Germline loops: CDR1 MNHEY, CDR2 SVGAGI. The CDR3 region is CASSYAGTSGTFQETQYF.

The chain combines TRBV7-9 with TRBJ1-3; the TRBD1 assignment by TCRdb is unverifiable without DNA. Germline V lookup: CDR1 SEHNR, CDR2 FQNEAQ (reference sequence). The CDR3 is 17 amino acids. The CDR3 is CASSLALAGLVSNTIYF. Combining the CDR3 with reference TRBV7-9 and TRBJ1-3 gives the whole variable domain DTGVSQNPRHKITKRGQNVTFRCDPISEHNRLYWYRQTLGQGPEFLTYFQNEAQLEKSRLLSDRFSAERPKGSFSTLEIQRTEQGDSAMYLCASSLALAGLVSNTIYFGEGSWLTVV.

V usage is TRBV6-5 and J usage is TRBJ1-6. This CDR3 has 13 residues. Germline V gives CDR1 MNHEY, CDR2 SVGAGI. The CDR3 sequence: CASSYTYNSPLHF.

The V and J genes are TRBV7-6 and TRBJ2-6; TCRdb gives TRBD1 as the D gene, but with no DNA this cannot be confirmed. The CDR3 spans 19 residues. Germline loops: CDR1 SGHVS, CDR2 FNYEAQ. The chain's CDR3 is CASSHGLGTGGAGANVLTF. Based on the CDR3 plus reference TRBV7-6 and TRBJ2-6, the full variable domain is GAGVSQSPRYKVTKRGQDVALRCDPISGHVSLYWYRQALGQGPEFLTYFNYEAQQDKSGLPNDRFSAERPEGSISTLTIQRTEQRDSAMYRCASSHGLGTGGAGANVLTFGAGSRLTVL.

The CDR3 here is CASIGQGEDTQYF. The rearrangement links TRBV13 to TRBJ2-3; TCRdb indicates TRBD1, and absent DNA this call remains unverified. Germline assignment: CDR1 PRHDT and CDR2 FYEKMQ (reference sequence). The CDR3 contains 13 residues.

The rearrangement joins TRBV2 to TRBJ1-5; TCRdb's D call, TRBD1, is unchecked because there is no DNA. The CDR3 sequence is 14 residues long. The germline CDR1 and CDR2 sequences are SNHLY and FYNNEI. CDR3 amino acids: CASIEGGGNQPQHF. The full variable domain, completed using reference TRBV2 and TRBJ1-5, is EPEVTQTPSHQVTQMGQEVILRCVPISNHLYFYWYRQILGQKVEFLVSFYNNEISEKSEIFDDQFSVERPDGSNFTLKIRSTKLEDSAMYFCASIEGGGNQPQHFGDGTRLSIL.

CDR3 sequence reads: CASGGSASGAWNTEAFF. The V and J genes are TRBV5-1 and TRBJ1-1; TCRdb selects TRBD1, and the lack of DNA leaves this call unchecked. CDR3 length: 17 amino acids. CDR1 is SGHRS, CDR2 YFSETQ, per germline.

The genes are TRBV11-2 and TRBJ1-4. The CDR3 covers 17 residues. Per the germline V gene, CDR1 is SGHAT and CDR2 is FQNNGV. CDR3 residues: CASSLNIREVRNEKLFF.

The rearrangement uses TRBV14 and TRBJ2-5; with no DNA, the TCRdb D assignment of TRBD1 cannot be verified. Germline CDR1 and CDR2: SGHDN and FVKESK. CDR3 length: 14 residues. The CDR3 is CASSQEQGWETQYF.

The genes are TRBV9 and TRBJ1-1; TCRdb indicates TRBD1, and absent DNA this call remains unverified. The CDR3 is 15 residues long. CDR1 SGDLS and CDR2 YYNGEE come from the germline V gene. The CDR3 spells CASSVAPGRYTEAFF.

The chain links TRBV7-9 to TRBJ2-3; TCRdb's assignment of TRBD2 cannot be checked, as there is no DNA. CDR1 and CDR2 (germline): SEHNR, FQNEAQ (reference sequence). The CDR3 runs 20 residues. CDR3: CASSSTVMGTSGGATDTQYF.

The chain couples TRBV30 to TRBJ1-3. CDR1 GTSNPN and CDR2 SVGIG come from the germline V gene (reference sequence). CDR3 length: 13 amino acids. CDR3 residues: CAWVLGSGNTIYF.

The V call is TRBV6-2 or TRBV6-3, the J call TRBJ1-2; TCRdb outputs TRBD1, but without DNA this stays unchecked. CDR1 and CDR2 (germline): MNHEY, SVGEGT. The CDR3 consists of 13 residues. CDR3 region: CASNKAGHYGYTF.